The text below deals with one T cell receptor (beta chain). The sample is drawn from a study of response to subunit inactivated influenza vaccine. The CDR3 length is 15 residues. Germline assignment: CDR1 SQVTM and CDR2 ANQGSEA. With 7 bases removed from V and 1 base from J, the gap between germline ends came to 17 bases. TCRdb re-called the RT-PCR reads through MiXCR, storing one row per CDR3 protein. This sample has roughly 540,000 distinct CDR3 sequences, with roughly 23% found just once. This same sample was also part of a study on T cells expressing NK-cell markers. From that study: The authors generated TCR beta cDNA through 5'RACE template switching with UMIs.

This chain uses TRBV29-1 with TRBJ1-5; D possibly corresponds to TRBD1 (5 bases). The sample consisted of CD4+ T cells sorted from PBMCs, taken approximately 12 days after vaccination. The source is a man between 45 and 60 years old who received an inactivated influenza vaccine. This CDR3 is CSAAEGSMSNQPQHF. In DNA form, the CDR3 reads TGCAGCGCAGCCGAGGGGTCGATGAGCAATCAGCCCCAGCATTTT.